This is a list of T cell receptor beta chains from one sample in a study of cytomegalovirus exposure and HLA in healthy donors. Here immunoSEQ multiplex PCR was the method, and the copy in TCRdb shows in-frame clones only, minus some. The sample includes roughly 200,000 clones, 80% to 85% of them seen just once. The source material was PBMCs. These receptors were obtained from a woman aged 30 to 39 in good health and CMV-seronegative. The CDR3 runs from the conserved cysteine through the conserved F or W. Fields, in order: clone size, V gene, CDR3 protein. Not all rows give a size; the values are once, few, many and, for expanded clones, a class.

once,TRBV7-6,CASSRARLAGDPSSYEQYF
-,TRBV25-1,CASSEAGTGSNYGYTF
-,TRBV7-2,CASSLVRSSVYGYTF
-,TRBV9,CASSVNVAGGPRDTQYF
-,TRBV6-1,CASSEAYQGLRETQYF
-,TRBV28,CATSEVARTDTQYF
once,TRBV5-6,CASSTQGQGTGNTIYF
few,TRBV9,CASSPRLATDTQYF
-,TRBV6-5,CASSPTGLGETQYF
-,TRBV6-5,CASRTGTVEAFF
-,TRBV30,CAWSVLKGSSYEQYF
-,TRBV15,CATREWVRDYNEQFF
-,TRBV5-1,CASRRAGQGVEQYF
-,TRBV5-4,CASSLAGQRSNYGYTF
-,TRBV30,CAWSELAGATDTQYF
-,TRBV2,CASGRQPQHF
once,TRBV30,CAWSSGTGVHEQYF
many,TRBV30,CAWNRGLLGSYEQYF
-,TRBV28,CASEGAREETQYF
-,TRBV10-1,CASSSGGIGEKLFF
-,TRBV6-5,CASSRTAPYEQYF
-,TRBV13,CASRPTLDRGRMNTEAFF
-,TRBV10-3,CAISEWEGPAEAFF
-,TRBV5-1,CASSPPDRAGANVLTF
-,TRBV7-9,CASSSRDIPGPYEQYF
-,TRBV27,CASSQPGLQETQYF
-,TRBV9,CASSARQGAYTEAFF
-,TRBV29-1,CSVIGGEFSSYNEQFF
-,TRBV28,CASKTGAYGYTF
once,TRBV7-9,CASSDAGLGSYGYTF
-,TRBV6-1,CASRSPGASLYLF
-,TRBV6-6,CASSRENTEAFF
-,TRBV6-4,CASSDSWAGENTGELFF
-,TRBV20-1,CSARRTDTQYF
-,TRBV29-1,CSVTSGATYNEQFF
-,TRBV30,CAWSVMAPMTGIDGYTF
-,TRBV7-8,CASSPRIYSNQPQHF